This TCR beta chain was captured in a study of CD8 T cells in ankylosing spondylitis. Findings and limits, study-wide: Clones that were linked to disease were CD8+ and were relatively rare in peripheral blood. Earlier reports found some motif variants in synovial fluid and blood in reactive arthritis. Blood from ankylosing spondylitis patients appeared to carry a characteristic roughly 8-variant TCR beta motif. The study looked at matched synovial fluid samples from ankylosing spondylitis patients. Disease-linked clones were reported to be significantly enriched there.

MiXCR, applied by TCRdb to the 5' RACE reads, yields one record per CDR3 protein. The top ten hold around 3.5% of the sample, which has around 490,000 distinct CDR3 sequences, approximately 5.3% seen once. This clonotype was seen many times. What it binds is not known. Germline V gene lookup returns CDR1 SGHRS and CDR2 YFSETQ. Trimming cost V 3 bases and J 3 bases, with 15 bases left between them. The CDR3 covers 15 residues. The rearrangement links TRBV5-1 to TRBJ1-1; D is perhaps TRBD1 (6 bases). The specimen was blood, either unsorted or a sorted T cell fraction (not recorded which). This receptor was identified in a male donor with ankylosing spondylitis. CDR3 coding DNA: TGCGCCAGCAGCTCTTTACAGGGAGGGGACACTGAAGCTTTCTTT. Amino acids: CASSSLQGGDTEAFF.